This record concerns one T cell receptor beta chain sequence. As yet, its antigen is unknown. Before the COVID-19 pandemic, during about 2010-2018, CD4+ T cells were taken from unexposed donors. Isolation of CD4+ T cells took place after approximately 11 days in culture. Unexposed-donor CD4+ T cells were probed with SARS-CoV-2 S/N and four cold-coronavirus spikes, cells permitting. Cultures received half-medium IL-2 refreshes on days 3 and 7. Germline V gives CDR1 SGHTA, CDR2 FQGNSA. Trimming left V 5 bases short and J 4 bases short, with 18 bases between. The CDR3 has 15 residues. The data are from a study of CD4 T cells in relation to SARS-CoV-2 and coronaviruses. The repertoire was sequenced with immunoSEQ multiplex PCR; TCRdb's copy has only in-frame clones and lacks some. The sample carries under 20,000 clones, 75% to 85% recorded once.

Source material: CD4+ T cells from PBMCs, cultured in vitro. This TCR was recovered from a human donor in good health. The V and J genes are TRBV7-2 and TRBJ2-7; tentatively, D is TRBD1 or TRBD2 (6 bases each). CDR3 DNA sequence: TGTGCCAGCAGCCCCGGGGGCGGCAGAAATTACGAGCAGTACTTC. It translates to CASSPGGGRNYEQYF.